Given below is one T cell receptor beta chain in context. Sequencing of TCR-alpha and TCR-beta chains was unpaired. Repertoires were generated with immunoSEQ multiplex PCR, while TCRdb's copy carries only in-frame clones and drops some. Of about 88,000 clones listed, roughly 93% are singletons. CDR1 and CDR2 (germline): LNHDA, SQIVND (reference sequence). The CDR3 is made up of 14 amino acids. V was trimmed by 5 bases and J by 1 base, leaving 11 bases between them. The sample comes from a study of T cells in tuberculosis. Sorting used thawed, overnight-rested PBMC stained with anti-CD3, a viability dye and GMM-loaded CD1B tetramer. C32 glucose monomycolate from Rhodococcus equi was loaded onto the CD1B tetramers. PBMC for tetramer sorting were first depleted of CD14-expressing monocytes. Each donor contributed roughly 92,000 sorted tetramer-negative cells.

This clonotype was sampled from an adult woman with latent tuberculosis. Sample: CD1b-GMM tetramer-negative cells sorted from PBMCs. The chain carries TRBV19 and TRBJ1-1, with D perhaps TRBD1 (5 bases). In DNA, the CDR3 is TGTGCCAGTAGTGGGGGGAGAAGGAACACTGAAGCTTTCTTT. It specifies CASSGGRRNTEAFF.